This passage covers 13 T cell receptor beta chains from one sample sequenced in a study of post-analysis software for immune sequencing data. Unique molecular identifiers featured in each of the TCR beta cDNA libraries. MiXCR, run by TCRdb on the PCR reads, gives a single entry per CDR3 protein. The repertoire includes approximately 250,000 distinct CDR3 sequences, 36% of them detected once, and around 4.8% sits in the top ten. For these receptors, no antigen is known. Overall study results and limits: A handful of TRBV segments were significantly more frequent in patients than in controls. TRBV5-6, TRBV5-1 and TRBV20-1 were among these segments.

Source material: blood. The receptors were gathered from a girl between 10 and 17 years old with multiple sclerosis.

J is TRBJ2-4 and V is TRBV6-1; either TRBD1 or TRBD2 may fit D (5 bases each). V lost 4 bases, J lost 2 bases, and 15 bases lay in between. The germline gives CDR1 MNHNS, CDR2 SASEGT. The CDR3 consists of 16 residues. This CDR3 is CASSVGLGATKNIQYF. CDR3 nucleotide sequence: TGTGCCAGCAGTGTGGGCCTCGGGGCCACCAAAAACATTCAGTACTTC.

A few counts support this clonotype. The CDR3 nucleotides read TGCGCCAGCAGCGGCCAAGGACAGAGCGATCAGCCCCAGCATTTT. It encodes CASSGQGQSDQPQHF. The rearrangement uses TRBV5-1 and TRBJ1-5, with a possible D match to TRBD1 (6 bases). V lost 4 bases and J 5 bases, leaving 16 bases between the germline ends. Germline lookup yields CDR1 SGHRS and CDR2 YFSETQ. The CDR3 runs 15 residues.

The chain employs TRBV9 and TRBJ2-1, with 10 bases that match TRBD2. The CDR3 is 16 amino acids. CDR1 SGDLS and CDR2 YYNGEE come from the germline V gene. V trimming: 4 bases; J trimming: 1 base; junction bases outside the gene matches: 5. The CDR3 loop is CASSSSGSGSYNEQFF. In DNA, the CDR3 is TGTGCCAGCAGCTCTAGCGGGAGTGGGTCCTACAATGAGCAGTTCTTC. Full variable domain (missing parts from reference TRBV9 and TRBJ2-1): DSGVTQTPKHLITATGQRVTLRCSPRSGDLSVYWYQQSLDQGLQFLIQYYNGEERAKGNILERFSAQQFPDLHSELNLSSLELGDSALYFCASSSSGSGSYNEQFFGPGTRLTVL.

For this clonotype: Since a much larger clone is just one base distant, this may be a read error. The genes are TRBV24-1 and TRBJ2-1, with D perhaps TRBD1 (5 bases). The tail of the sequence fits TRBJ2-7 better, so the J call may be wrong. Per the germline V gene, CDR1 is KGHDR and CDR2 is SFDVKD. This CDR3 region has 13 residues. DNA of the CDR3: TGTGCCACCGGGCCTAGGGGATACAATGAGCAGTACTTC. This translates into CATGPRGYNEQYF.

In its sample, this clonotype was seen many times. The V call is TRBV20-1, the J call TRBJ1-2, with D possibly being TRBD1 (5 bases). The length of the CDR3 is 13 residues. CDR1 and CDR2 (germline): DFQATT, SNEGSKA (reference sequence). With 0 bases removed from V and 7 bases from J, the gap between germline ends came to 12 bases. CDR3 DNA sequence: TGCAGTGCTAGAGATGAAGGGACGTTTGGCTACACCTTC. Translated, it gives CSARDEGTFGYTF.

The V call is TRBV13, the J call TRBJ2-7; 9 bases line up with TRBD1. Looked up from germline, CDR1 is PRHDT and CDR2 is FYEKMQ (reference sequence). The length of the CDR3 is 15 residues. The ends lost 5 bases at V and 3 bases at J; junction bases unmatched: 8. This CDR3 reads CASSQSGTGLYEQYF. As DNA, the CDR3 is TGTGCCAGCAGCCAATCCGGGACAGGGCTCTACGAGCAGTACTTC.

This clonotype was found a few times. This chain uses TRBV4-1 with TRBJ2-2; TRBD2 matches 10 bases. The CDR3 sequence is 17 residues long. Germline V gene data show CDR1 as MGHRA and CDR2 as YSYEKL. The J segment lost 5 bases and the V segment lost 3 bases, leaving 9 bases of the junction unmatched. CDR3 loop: CASSQTLAGVGTGELFF. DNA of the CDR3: TGCGCCAGCAGCCAGACCCTAGCGGGAGTTGGTACCGGGGAGCTGTTTTTT.

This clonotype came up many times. The chain's CDR3 is CASSYTGDYGYTF. In DNA, the CDR3 is TGTGCCAGCAGCTATACAGGGGACTATGGCTACACCTTC. The chain couples TRBV5-5 to TRBJ1-2; TRBD1 matches 7 bases. V shed 3 bases, J shed 3 bases, and the junction held 2 bases outside the gene matches. CDR1 is SGHKS and CDR2 is YYEKEE in the germline V gene (reference sequence). The CDR3 is made up of 13 amino acids. The full variable domain, rest sourced from reference TRBV5-5 and TRBJ1-2, is DAGVTQSPTHLIKTRGQQVTLRCSPISGHKSVSWYQQVLGQGPQFIFQYYEKEERGRGNFPDRFSARQFPNYSSELNVNALLLGDSALYLCASSYTGDYGYTFGSGTRLTVV.

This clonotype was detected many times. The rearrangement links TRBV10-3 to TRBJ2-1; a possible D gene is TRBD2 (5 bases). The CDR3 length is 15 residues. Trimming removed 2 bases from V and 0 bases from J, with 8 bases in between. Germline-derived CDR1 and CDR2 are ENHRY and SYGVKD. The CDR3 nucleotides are TGTGCCATCAGTGAGCCGGACTCCTCCTACAATGAGCAGTTCTTC. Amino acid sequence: CAISEPDSSYNEQFF.

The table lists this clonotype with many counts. The CDR3 nucleotides read TGTGCCATCAGTGTGGACGGGGGGTCTGAAGCTTTCTTT. Residues: CAISVDGGSEAFF. V is TRBV10-3 and J is TRBJ1-1; D might be TRBD1 (5 bases). The CDR3 is 13 amino acids. CDR1 ENHRY and CDR2 SYGVKD come from the germline V gene. V shed 4 bases and J shed 6 bases, with 12 bases lying between them.

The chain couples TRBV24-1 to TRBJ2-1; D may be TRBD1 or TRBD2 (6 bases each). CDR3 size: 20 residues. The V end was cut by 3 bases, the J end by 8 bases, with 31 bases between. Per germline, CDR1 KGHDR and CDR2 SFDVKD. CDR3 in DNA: TGTGCCACCAGTGATAGGAGGGGGGATCTTCCCTCCCGATTCTTCGATGAGCAGTTCTTC. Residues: CATSDRRGDLPSRFFDEQFF.

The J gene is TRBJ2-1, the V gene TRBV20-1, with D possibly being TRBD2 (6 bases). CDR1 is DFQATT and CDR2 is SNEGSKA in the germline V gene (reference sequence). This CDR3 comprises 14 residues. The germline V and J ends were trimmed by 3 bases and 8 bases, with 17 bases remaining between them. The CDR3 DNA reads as TGCAGTGCTAGGTTGGCGGGGCCCTGGGATGAGCAGTTCTTC. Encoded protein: CSARLAGPWDEQFF.

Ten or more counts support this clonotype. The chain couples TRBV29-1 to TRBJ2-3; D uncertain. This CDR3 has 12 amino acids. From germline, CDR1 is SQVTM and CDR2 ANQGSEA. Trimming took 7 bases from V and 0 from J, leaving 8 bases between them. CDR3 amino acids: CSAHHSTDTQYF. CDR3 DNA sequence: TGCAGCGCACACCACAGCACAGATACGCAGTATTTT.